Listed below are T cell receptor beta chains from one sample, sequenced in a study of CD8 T cells in Susac syndrome. TCRdb reprocessed the immunoSEQ multiplex PCR reads via MiXCR and lists one record per CDR3 protein. The profile shows approximately 220,000 distinct CDR3 sequences, roughly 94% of them singletons. The sequenced material came from CD4+ T cells from PBMCs. The receptor set was obtained from a human donor with multiple sclerosis. CDR3s include the opening cysteine and the closing phenylalanine or tryptophan. A D gene is named only where the DNA matches it firmly. Rows may omit the clone size; those that give it use once, few, many or a size class.

>NA|NA|TRBJ2-5|TRBV29-1
CSVKHPQETQYF
TGCAGCGTGAAACATCCCCAAGAGACCCAGTACTTC
>TRBD1|few|TRBJ1-1|TRBV19
CASSTTGDTEAFF
TGTGCCAGTAGTACCACAGGGGACACTGAAGCTTTCTTT
>TRBD2|NA|TRBJ2-1|TRBV3-1
CASSQDFSGVSSYNEQFF
TGTGCCAGCAGCCAAGATTTCAGCGGGGTTAGCTCCTACAATGAGCAGTTCTTC
>NA|NA|TRBJ2-2|TRBV20-1
CSARATNTGELFF
TGCAGTGCTAGGGCCACGAACACCGGGGAGCTGTTTTTT
>TRBD2|NA|TRBJ2-5|TRBV30
CAGTVTAGVETQYF
TGTGCCGGGACGGTGACAGCGGGGGTAGAGACCCAGTACTTC
>TRBD1|NA|TRBJ1-6|TRBV3-1
CASSRTGNNSPLHF
TGTGCCAGCAGCCGGACAGGGAATAATTCACCCCTCCACTTT
>NA|NA|TRBJ1-5|TRBV27
CASSPGVHQPQHF
TGTGCCAGCAGTCCAGGGGTACATCAGCCCCAGCATTTT
>NA|NA|TRBJ2-6|TRBV9
CASSVETATGANVLTF
TGTGCCAGCAGCGTAGAAACAGCCACTGGGGCCAACGTCCTGACTTTC
>NA|NA|TRBJ1-1|TRBV29-1
CSVVSTEAFF
TGCAGCGTTGTTTCCACTGAAGCTTTCTTT
>TRBD1|NA|TRBJ1-1|TRBV27
CASSLKGAFEAFF
TGTGCCAGCAGTTTAAAGGGGGCCTTTGAAGCTTTCTTT
>TRBD1|NA|TRBJ1-2|TRBV12-3/TRBV12-4
CASSRIRQGKGDGYTF
TGTGCCAGCAGTCGCATTCGACAGGGGAAGGGCGATGGCTACACCTTC
>NA|NA|TRBJ2-3|TRBV9
CASSFLGPDTQYF
TGTGCCAGCAGCTTCCTGGGGCCGGATACGCAGTATTTT
>NA|NA|TRBJ1-1|TRBV3-1
CASSQDNAYRVGTEVFF
TGTGCCAGCAGCCAAGATAATGCGTACAGGGTCGGCACTGAAGTTTTCTTT
>NA|NA|TRBJ2-1|TRBV7-9
CASSPRVSGYNEQFF
TGTGCCAGCAGCCCCCGGGTTAGCGGATACAATGAGCAGTTCTTC
>NA|NA|TRBJ1-2|TRBV3-1
CASSPDGLSGYTF
TGTGCCAGCAGCCCGGACGGCCTGTCGGGCTACACCTTC
>NA|NA|TRBJ2-5|TRBV20-1
CSAKEGGVETQYF
TGCAGTGCTAAGGAGGGAGGTGTGGAGACCCAGTACTTC
>TRBD2|NA|TRBJ2-4|TRBV27
CASSLQGGNIQYF
TGTGCCAGCAGTTTACAGGGAGGGAACATTCAGTACTTC
>TRBD1|NA|TRBJ1-6|TRBV5-1
CASQGDSGSPLHF
TGCGCCAGCCAAGGGGACAGCGGGTCACCCCTCCACTTT
>NA|NA|TRBJ1-5|TRBV20-1
CSASPPAGDQPQHF
TGCAGTGCTAGCCCCCCCGCCGGGGATCAGCCCCAGCATTTT
>NA|once|TRBJ2-3|TRBV20-1
CSARDQARLTDTQYF
TGCAGTGCTAGAGATCAGGCTCGTCTGACAGATACGCAGTATTTT
>TRBD2|NA|TRBJ2-1|TRBV29-1
CSVDWHWKRGNNEQFF
TGCAGCGTTGATTGGCATTGGAAGCGGGGAAACAATGAGCAGTTCTTC
>NA|NA|TRBJ1-6|TRBV12-5
CASGPDGYSSPLHF
TGTGCTAGTGGTCCGGACGGTTATAGTTCACCCCTCCACTTT
>NA|NA|TRBJ2-5|TRBV20-1
CSAILETQYF
TGCAGTGCTATATTGGAGACCCAGTACTTC
>NA|NA|TRBJ1-5|TRBV12-3/TRBV12-4
CASTRRSSQPQHF
TGTGCCAGCACCCGAAGGAGTTCTCAGCCCCAGCATTTT
>NA|NA|TRBJ1-3|TRBV29-1
CSVELAGNTIYF
TGCAGCGTTGAATTGGCGGGAAACACCATATATTTT
>TRBD2|NA|TRBJ2-1|TRBV7-2
CASSRASGGASYNEQFF
TGTGCCAGCAGTAGGGCTAGCGGGGGGGCATCCTACAATGAGCAGTTCTTC
>NA|once|TRBJ2-7|TRBV25-1
CATGTPYEQYF
TGTGCCACCGGGACACCCTACGAGCAGTACTTC
>TRBD1|NA|TRBJ1-5|TRBV12-5
CASGITGVRNQPQHF
TGTGCTAGTGGTATCACAGGGGTTCGGAATCAGCCCCAGCATTTT
>NA|NA|TRBJ1-4|TRBV2
CASRPTGKSEKLFF
TGTGCCAGCAGACCTACAGGGAAGAGTGAAAAACTGTTTTTT
>TRBD1|NA|TRBJ1-2|TRBV20-1
CSARDGQGYGYTF
TGCAGTGCTAGAGATGGACAGGGGTACGGCTACACCTTC
>NA|NA|TRBJ1-2|TRBV3-1
CASSQGQTDYTF
TGTGCCAGCAGCCAAGGGCAAACGGACTACACCTTC
>TRBD2|NA|TRBJ2-1|TRBV3-1
CASSQGLAGVWNEQFF
TGTGCCAGCAGCCAGGGGTTAGCGGGGGTCTGGAATGAGCAGTTCTTC
>NA|NA|TRBJ1-5|TRBV20-1
CSASRSADRSQPQHF
TGCAGTGCTAGTCGGTCCGCGGACCGTAGTCAGCCCCAGCATTTT
>NA|NA|TRBJ1-6|TRBV2
CASSDRSPLHF
TGTGCCAGCAGTGATCGGTCACCCCTCCACTTT
>NA|NA|TRBJ2-5|TRBV5-4
CASSFNRETQYF
TGTGCCAGCAGCTTTAACCGGGAGACCCAGTACTTC
>NA|NA|TRBJ1-2|TRBV29-1
CSVELGRAGYTF
TGCAGCGTTGAATTAGGGCGAGCTGGCTACACCTTC
>NA|NA|TRBJ2-2|TRBV5-1
CASSSVWNTGELFF
TGCGCCAGCAGCTCCGTTTGGAACACCGGGGAGCTGTTTTTT
>NA|NA|TRBJ1-2|TRBV30
CAWSPWGLTNYGYTF
TGTGCCTGGAGCCCCTGGGGTCTAACTAACTATGGCTACACCTTC
>NA|NA|TRBJ1-1|TRBV30
CAWSDPGTHTEAFF
TGTGCCTGGAGTGATCCGGGCACGCACACTGAAGCTTTCTTT
>NA|NA|TRBJ2-4|TRBV15
CATSREVGGSGVAKNIQYF
TGTGCCACCAGCAGAGAGGTCGGTGGGTCGGGAGTAGCCAAAAACATTCAGTACTTC
>NA|NA|TRBJ2-7|TRBV11-2
CASSFTGYEQYF
TGTGCCAGCAGCTTTACCGGGTACGAGCAGTACTTC
>NA|NA|TRBJ2-1|TRBV20-1
CSATRGVNNEQFF
TGCAGTGCTACACGCGGGGTCAACAATGAGCAGTTCTTC
>TRBD1|NA|TRBJ1-6|TRBV20-1
CSARGLQGDYNSPLHF
TGCAGTGCTAGAGGTCTACAGGGGGACTATAATTCACCCCTCCACTTT
>NA|NA|TRBJ1-5|TRBV30
CAWSEQGVGNQPQHF
TGTGCCTGGAGTGAACAGGGTGTAGGCAATCAGCCCCAGCATTTT
>NA|NA|TRBJ1-3|TRBV12-3/TRBV12-4
CASSTRQRPDSGNTIYF
TGTGCCAGCAGCACTAGACAGCGCCCAGACTCTGGAAACACCATATATTTT
>TRBD1|NA|TRBJ1-2|TRBV2
CASTSLRTGNYGYTF
TGTGCCAGCACTTCACTCAGGACAGGGAACTATGGCTACACCTTC
>NA|once|TRBJ1-2|TRBV7-9
CASSVTGDRYGYTF
TGTGCCAGCAGCGTGACAGGAGATCGTTATGGCTACACCTTC